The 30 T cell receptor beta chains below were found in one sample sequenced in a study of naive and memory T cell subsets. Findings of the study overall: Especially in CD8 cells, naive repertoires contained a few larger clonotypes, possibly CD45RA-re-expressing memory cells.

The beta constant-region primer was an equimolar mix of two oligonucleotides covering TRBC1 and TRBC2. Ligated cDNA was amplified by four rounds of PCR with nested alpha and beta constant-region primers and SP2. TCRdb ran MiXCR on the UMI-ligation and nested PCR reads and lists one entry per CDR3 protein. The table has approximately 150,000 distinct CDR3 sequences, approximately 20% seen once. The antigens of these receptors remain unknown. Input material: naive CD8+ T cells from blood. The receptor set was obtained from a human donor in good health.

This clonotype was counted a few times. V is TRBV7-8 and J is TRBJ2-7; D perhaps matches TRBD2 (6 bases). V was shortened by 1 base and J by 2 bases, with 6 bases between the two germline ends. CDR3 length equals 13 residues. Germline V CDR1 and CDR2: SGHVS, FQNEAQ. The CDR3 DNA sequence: TGTGCCAGCAGCTTAGTAGCGGCCTACGAGCAGTACTTC. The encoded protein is CASSLVAAYEQYF. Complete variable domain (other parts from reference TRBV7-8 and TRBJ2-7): GAGVSQSPRYKVAKRGQDVALRCDPISGHVSLFWYQQALGQGPEFLTYFQNEAQLDKSGLPSDRFFAERPEGSVSTLKIQRTQQEDSAVYLCASSLVAAYEQYFGPGTRLTVT.

The DNA for the CDR3 is TGCGCCAGCAGTCAAAGGGACAGGGGTCGGTCTGGCGGCACAGATACGCAGTATTTT. Translation gives CASSQRDRGRSGGTDTQYF. The chain couples TRBV23-1 to TRBJ2-3, with 10 bases lining up with TRBD1. TRBV23-1 is known as an ORF, though its function is uncertain. Trimming took 2 bases from V and 1 from J; bases not matched to a gene: 12. The CDR3 has 19 residues.

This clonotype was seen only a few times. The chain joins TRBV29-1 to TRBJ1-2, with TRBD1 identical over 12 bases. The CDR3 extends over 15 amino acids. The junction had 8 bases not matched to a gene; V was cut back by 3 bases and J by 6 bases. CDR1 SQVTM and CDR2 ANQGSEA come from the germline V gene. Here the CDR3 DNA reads TGCAGCGTTGATTTGGGACAGGGGGCTTTGGATGGCTACACCTTC. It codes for CSVDLGQGALDGYTF. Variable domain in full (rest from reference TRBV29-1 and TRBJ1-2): SAVISQKPSRDICQRGTSLTIQCQVDSQVTMMFWYRQQPGQSLTLIATANQGSEATYESGFVIDKFPISRPNLTFSTLTVSNMSPEDSSIYLCSVDLGQGALDGYTFGSGTRLTVV.

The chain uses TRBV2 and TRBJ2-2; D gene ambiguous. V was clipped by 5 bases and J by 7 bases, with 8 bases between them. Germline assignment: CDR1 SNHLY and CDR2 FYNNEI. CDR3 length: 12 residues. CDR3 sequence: CASSPVVGELFF. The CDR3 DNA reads TGTGCCAGCAGTCCGGTGGTCGGGGAGCTGTTTTTT.

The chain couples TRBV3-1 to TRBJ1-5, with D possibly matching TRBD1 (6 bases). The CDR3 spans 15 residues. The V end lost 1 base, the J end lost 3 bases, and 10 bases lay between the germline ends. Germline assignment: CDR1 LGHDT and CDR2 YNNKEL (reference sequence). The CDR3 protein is CASSQVAGDNQPQHF. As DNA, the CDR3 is TGTGCCAGCAGCCAAGTCGCAGGGGACAATCAGCCCCAGCATTTT.

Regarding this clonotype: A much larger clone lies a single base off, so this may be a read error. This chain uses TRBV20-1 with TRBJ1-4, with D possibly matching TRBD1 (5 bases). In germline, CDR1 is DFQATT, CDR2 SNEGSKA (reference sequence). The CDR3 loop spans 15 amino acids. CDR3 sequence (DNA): TGCGGTGCTAGAGGACCGGGGGGTAATAATGAAAAACTGTTTTTT. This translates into CGARGPGGNNEKLFF.

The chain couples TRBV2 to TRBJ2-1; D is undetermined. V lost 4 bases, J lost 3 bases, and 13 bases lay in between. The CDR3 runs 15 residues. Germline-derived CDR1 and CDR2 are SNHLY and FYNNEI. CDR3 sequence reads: CASSGGVLGYNEQFF. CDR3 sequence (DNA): TGTGCCAGCAGTGGCGGTGTCCTAGGCTACAATGAGCAGTTCTTC. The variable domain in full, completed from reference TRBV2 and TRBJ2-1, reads EPEVTQTPSHQVTQMGQEVILRCVPISNHLYFYWYRQILGQKVEFLVSFYNNEISEKSEIFDDQFSVERPDGSNFTLKIRSTKLEDSAMYFCASSGGVLGYNEQFFGPGTRLTVL.

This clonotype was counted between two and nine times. As DNA, the CDR3 is TGTGCCAGCAGTTTAGAAGAAAGACAGGGGAACACCGGGGAGCTGTTTTTT. This codes for CASSLEERQGNTGELFF. The chain couples TRBV27 to TRBJ2-2, with 7 bases aligning to TRBD1. This CDR3 has 17 amino acids. The J segment lost 1 base and the V segment lost 2 bases, leaving 7 bases of the junction unmatched. The germline gives CDR1 MNHEY, CDR2 SMNVEV (reference sequence).

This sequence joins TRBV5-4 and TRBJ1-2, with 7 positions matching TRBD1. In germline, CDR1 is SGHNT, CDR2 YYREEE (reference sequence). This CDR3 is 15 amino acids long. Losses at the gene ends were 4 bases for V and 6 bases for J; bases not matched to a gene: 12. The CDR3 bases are TGTGCCAGCAGCCCCCTGGGTGAGGGGGCGAATGGCTACACCTTC. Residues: CASSPLGEGANGYTF.

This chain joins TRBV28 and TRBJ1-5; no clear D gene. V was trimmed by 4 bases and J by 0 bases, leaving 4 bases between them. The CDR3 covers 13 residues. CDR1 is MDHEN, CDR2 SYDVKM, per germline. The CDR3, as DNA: TGTGCCAGCAGTTGGTATAGCAATCAGCCCCAGCATTTT. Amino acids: CASSWYSNQPQHF.

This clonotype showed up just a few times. The chain's CDR3 is CSVEDLYEGYYEQYF. The CDR3 nucleotides are TGCAGCGTTGAAGATCTTTATGAGGGTTACTACGAGCAGTACTTC. The chain employs TRBV29-1 and TRBJ2-7; D is possibly TRBD2 (5 bases). Trimming took 0 bases from V and 3 from J, leaving 15 bases between them. CDR3 length equals 15 residues. Germline CDR1 SQVTM, CDR2 ANQGSEA.

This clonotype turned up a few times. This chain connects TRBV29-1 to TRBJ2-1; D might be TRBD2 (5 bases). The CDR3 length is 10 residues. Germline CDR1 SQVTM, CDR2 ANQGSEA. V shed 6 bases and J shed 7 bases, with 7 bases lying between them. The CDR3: CSVTRNEQFF. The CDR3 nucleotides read TGCAGCGTAACTAGGAATGAGCAGTTCTTC.

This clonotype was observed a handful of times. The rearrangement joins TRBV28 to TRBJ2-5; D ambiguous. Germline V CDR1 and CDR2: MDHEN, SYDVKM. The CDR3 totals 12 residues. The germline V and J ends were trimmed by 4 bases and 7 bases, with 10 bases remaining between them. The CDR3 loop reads CASSWVPGTQYF. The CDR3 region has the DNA TGTGCCAGCAGTTGGGTCCCGGGGACCCAGTACTTC.

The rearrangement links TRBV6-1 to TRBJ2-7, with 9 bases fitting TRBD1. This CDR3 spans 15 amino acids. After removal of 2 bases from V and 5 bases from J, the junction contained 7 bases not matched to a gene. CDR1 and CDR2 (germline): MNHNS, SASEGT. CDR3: CASSESGTGFDEQYF. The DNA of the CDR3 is TGTGCCAGCAGTGAAAGTGGGACAGGGTTCGACGAGCAGTACTTC.

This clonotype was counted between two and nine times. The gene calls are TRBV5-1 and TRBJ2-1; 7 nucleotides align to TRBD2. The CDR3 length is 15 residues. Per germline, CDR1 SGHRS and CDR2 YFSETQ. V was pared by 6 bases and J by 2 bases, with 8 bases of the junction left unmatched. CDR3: CASTESSGPYNEQFF. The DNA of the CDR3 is TGCGCCAGCACAGAGTCTAGCGGTCCCTACAATGAGCAGTTCTTC.

CDR3 DNA: TGTGCCAGCAGCTTGGGGGGGGGGGCTGACGAGCAGTACTTC. This gives the protein CASSLGGGADEQYF. The rearrangement uses TRBV5-4 and TRBJ2-7; D is perhaps TRBD2 (7 bases). The germline gives CDR1 SGHNT, CDR2 YYREEE (reference sequence). The length of the CDR3 is 14 residues. Trimming removed 0 bases at V and 5 bases at J, with 12 bases between.

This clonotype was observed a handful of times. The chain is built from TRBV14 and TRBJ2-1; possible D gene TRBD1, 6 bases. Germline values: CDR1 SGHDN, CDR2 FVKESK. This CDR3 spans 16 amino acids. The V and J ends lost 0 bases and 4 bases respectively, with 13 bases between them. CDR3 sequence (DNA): TGTGCCAGCAGCCAAGATATCGGGACAACTTACAATGAGCAGTTCTTC. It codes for CASSQDIGTTYNEQFF. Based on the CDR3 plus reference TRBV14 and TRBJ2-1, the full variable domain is EAGVTQFPSHSVIEKGQTVTLRCDPISGHDNLYWYRRVMGKEIKFLLHFVKESKQDESGMPNNRFLAERTGGTYSTLKVQPAELEDSGVYFCASSQDIGTTYNEQFFGPGTRLTVL.

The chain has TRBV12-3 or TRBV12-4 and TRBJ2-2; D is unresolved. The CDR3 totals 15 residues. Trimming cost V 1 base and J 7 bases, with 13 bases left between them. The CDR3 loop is CASSLDPAPLGELFF. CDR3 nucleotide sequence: TGTGCCAGCAGTTTAGATCCAGCACCTCTCGGGGAGCTGTTTTTT.

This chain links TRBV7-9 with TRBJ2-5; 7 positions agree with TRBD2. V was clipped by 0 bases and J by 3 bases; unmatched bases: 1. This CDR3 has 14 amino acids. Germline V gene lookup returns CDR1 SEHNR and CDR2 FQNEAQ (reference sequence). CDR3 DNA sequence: TGTGCCAGCAGCTTAGCCGGGACTAAAGAGACCCAGTACTTC. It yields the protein CASSLAGTKETQYF.

DNA for the CDR3: TGTGCCAGCAGCATAAGGGGAACGAACACTGAAGCTTTCTTT. This gives the protein CASSIRGTNTEAFF. The chain combines TRBV6-2 or TRBV6-3 with TRBJ1-1, with a tentative D call TRBD1 (5 bases). V was cut by 6 bases and J by 1 base, with 12 bases left in between. CDR3 length: 14 amino acids. Germline V gives CDR1 MNHEY, CDR2 SVGEGT.

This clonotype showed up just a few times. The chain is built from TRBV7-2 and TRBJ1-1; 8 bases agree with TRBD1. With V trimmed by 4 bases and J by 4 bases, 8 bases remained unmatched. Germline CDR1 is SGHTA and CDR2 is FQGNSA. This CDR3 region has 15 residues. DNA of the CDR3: TGTGCCAGCAGCTCGGGGCAGGGGGCCTCCACTGAAGCTTTCTTT. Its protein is CASSSGQGASTEAFF.

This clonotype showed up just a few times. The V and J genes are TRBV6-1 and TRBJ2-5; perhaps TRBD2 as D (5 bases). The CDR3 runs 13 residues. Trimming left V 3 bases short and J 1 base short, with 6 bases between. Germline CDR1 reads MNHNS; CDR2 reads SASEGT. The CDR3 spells CASSERVQETQYF. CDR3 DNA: TGTGCCAGCAGTGAGAGGGTCCAAGAGACCCAGTACTTC.

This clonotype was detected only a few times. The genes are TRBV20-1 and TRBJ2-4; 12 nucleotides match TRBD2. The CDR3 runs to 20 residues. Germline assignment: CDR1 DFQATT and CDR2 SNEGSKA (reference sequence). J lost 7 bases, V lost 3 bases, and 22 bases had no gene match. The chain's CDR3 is CSASPPLGLAGSLVWNIQYF. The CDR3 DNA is TGCAGTGCTAGCCCGCCGTTGGGACTAGCGGGCTCCCTTGTTTGGAACATTCAGTACTTC.

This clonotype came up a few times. In DNA form, the CDR3 reads TGTGCCAGCAGCCGTTTGACAGACTCGAACACTGAAGCTTTCTTT. The encoded protein is CASSRLTDSNTEAFF. The chain carries TRBV7-8 and TRBJ1-1; tentative D call: TRBD1 (5 bases). V was cut by 5 bases and J by 1 base, with 14 bases left in between. This CDR3 has 15 residues. Germline CDR1 is SGHVS and CDR2 is FQNEAQ.

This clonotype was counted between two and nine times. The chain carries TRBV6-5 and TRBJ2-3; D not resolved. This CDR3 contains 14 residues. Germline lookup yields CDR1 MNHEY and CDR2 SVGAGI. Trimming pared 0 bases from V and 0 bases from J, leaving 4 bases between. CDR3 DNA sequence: TGTGCCAGCAGTTACTCAGGTAGCACAGATACGCAGTATTTT. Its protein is CASSYSGSTDTQYF.

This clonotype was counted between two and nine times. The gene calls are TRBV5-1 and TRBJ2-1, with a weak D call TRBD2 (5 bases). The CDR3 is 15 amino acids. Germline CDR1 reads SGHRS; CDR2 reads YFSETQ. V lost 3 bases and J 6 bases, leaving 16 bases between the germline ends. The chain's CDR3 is CASSWENSFANEQFF. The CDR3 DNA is TGCGCCAGCAGCTGGGAGAATTCGTTTGCCAATGAGCAGTTCTTC.

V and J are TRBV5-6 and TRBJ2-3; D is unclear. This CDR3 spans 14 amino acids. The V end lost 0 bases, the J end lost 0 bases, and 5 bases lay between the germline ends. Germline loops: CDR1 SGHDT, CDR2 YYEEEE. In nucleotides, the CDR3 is TGTGCCAGCAGCTTGGTGTCTAGCACAGATACGCAGTATTTT. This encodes CASSLVSSTDTQYF. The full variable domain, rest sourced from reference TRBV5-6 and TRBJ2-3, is DAGVTQSPTHLIKTRGQQVTLRCSPKSGHDTVSWYQQALGQGPQFIFQYYEEEERQRGNFPDRFSGHQFPNYSSELNVNALLLGDSALYLCASSLVSSTDTQYFGPGTRLTVL.

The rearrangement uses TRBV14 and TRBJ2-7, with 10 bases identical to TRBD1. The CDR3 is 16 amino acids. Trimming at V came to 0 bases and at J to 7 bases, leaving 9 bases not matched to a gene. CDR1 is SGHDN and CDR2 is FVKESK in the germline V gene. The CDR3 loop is CASSQDPGTGALEQYF. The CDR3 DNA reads TGTGCCAGCAGCCAAGACCCCGGGACAGGGGCCCTGGAGCAGTACTTC.

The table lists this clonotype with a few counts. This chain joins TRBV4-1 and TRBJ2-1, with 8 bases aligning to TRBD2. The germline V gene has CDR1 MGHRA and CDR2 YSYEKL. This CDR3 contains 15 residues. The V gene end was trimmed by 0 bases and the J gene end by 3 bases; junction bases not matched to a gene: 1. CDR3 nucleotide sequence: TGCGCCAGCAGCCAAGAGGGGACTAGCTACAATGAGCAGTTCTTC. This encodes CASSQEGTSYNEQFF.

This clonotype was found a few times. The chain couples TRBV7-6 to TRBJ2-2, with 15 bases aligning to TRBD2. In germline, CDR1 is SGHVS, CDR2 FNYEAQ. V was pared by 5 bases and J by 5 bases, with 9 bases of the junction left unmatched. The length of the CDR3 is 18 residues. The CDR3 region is CASSRSGLAGGNTGELFF. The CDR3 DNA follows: TGTGCCAGCAGCCGATCGGGACTAGCGGGAGGAAATACCGGGGAGCTGTTTTTT.